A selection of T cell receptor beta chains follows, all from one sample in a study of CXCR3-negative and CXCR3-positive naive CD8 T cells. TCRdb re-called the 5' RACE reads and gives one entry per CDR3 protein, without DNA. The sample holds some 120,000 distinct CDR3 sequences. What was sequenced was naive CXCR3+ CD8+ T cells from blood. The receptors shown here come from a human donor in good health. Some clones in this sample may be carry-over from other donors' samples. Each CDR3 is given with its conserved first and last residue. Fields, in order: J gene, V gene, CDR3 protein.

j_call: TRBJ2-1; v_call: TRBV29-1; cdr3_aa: CSLKGAGNEQFF
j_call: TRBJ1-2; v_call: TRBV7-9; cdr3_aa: CASSSPGSANGYTF
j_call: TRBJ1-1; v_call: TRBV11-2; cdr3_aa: CASIDRGTVTEAFF
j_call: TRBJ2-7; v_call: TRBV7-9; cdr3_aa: CASTGGGNPDYEQYF
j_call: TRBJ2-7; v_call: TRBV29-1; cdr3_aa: CSVELSRVGNSYEQYF
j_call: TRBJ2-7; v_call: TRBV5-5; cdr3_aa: CASSMAPGTGIGYF
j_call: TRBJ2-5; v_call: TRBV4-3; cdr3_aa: CASSQAGLAGRETQYF
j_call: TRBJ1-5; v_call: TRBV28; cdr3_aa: CASSWSGNSNQPQHF
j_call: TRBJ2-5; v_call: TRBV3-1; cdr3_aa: CASSQVGGGRETQYF
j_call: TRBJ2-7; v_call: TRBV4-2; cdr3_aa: CASSRDSYEQYF
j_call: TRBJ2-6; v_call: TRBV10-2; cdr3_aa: CASSEGPGPSSGANVLTF
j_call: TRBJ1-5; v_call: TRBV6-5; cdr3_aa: CASSSGFPGQGDQPQHF
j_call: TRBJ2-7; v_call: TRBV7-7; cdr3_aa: CASSLSGLTEQYF
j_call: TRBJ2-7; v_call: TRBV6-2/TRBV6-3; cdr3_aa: CASSSLASWGISYEQYF
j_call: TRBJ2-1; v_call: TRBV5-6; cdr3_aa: CASSPLTGTGAYNEQFF
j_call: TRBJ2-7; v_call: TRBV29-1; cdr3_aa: CSVDLAGSSYEQYF
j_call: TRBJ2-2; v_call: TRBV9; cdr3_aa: CASSVGGRGYAGELFF
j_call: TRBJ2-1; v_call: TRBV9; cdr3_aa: CASSVRDTAYNEQFF
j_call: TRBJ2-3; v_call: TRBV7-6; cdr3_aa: CASSTLSGGGEDTQYF
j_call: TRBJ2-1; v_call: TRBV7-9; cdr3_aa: CASSPNQYNEQFF
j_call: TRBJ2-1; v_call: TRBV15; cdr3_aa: CATSRDRFAAEEQFF
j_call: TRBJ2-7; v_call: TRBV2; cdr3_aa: CATESPPEDKSSYEQYF
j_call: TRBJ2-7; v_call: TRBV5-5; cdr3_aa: CASSSGTSGTYEQYF
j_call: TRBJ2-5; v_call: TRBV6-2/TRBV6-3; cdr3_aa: CASSYSERTCYGETQYF
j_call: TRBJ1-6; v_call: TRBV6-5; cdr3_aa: CASSQDRDNSPLHF
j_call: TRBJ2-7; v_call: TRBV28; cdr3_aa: CASSFGLGPYF
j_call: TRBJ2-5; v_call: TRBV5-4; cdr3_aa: CASSLVGQGEETQYF
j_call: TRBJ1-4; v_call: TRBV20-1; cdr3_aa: CSARDLEGAAFGKLFF
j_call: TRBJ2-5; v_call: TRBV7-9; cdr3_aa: CASSPPTVQETQYF
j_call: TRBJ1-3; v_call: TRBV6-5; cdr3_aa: CASTVDRGFGNTIYF
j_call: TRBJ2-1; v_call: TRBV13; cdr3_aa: CASSLGWYNEQFF
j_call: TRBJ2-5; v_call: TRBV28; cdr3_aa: CASSFLAIRDRETQYF
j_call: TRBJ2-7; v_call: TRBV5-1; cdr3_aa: CASSLNANYEQYF
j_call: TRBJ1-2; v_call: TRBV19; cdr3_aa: CASSRGDTYGYIF
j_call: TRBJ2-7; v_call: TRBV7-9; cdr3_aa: CASSLPGSYEQYF
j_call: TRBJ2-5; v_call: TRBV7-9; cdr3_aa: CASSTTGTTWETQYF
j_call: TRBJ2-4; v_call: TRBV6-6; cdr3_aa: CASSYSTTYRGRVGKNIQYF
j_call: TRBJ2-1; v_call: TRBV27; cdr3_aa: CASSFLRWNEQFF
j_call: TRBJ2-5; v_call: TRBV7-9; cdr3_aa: CASSSELAGRSNQYF
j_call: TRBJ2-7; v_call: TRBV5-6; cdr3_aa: CASSPAGSYEQYF
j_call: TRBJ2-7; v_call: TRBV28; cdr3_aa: CASQGQAYEQYF
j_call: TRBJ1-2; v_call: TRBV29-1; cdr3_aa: CSVEEGDRGWNYGYTF
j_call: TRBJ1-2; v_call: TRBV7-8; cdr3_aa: CASSLIRGKPINYGYTF
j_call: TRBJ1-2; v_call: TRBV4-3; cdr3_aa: CASSQDYEGPHYTF
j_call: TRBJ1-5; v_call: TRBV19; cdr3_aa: CASSGMSNQPQHF
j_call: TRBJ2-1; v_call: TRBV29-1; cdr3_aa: CSVEDRGSFEEQFF
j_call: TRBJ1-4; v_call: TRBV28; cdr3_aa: CASSLSRTPDEKLFF
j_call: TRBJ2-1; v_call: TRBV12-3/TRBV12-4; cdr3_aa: CASSLPIGTSNEQFF
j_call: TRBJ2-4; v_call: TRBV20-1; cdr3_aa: CSFPHTTALAKNIQYF
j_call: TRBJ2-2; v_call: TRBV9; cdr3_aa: CASSVATSGNTGELFF
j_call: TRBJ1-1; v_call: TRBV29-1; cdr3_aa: CSVFLDGRNTEAFF
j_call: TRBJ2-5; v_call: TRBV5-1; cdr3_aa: CASSLARPMGETQYF
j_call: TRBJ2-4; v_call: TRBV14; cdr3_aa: CASSRGTSRTKNIQYF
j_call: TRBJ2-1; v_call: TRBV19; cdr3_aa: CASSIASGDWGPYNEQFF
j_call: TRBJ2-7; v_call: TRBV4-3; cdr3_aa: CASSPYSYYEQYF
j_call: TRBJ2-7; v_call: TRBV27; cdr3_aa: CASSLRGDGFYEQYF
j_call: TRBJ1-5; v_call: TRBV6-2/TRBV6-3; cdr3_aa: CASRTGTGNQPQHF
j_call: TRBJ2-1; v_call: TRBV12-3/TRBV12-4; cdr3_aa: CASIAGTSGRDVNEQFF